This is a list of T cell receptor beta chains from one sample in a study of shared clonotypes between healthy human individuals. TCRdb's table, derived via immunoSEQ multiplex PCR, lists solely in-frame clones and lacks some. The table shows approximately 2,000,000 clones, with about 90% occurring only once. Material for sequencing was naive CD4+ T cells from PBMCs. The receptors come from a man aged 18 to 30 in good health. Some clones in this sample may be carry-over from other donors' samples. Both conserved end residues are trimmed from each CDR3. A D gene is named only where the DNA matches it firmly.

j_gene | v_gene | d_gene | CDR3aa
TRBJ2-7 | TRBV28 | - | ASCTRVFGEQY
TRBJ2-7 | TRBV6-5 | TRBD2 | ASSSPGTSGSYEQY
TRBJ1-2 | TRBV6-1 | - | ASTTIGWGYT
TRBJ1-4 | TRBV5-1 | - | ASSLDRVGEKLF
TRBJ1-5 | TRBV2 | TRBD1 | ASSDNRGNQPQH
TRBJ1-6 | TRBV5-6 | - | ASSSPYDTQNSPLH
TRBJ1-2 | TRBV25-1 | - | ASSESTPGGGYGYT
TRBJ2-1 | TRBV18 | TRBD2 | ASSPGLAGGNEQF
TRBJ2-5 | TRBV6-5 | - | ASSYRTQETQY
TRBJ2-5 | TRBV9 | - | ASSVDSFSRVGAQY
TRBJ2-1 | TRBV7-3 | TRBD2 | ASSEAGGPTNEQF
TRBJ1-5 | TRBV28 | TRBD1 | ASSHGTGHQPQH
TRBJ2-5 | TRBV2 | TRBD2 | ASSRGLAGGAQETQY
TRBJ2-5 | TRBV7-9 | - | ASSRLGGQETQY
TRBJ2-2 | TRBV6-1 | - | ASSEVRVTGELF
TRBJ1-4 | TRBV5-4 | - | ASSWGGTTWANEKLF
TRBJ2-3 | TRBV5-1 | TRBD1 | ASSYQGAPDTQY
TRBJ2-5 | TRBV5-1 | - | ASRDNTGETQY
TRBJ2-1 | TRBV11-2 | TRBD2 | ASSPLEGRGNEQF
- | TRBV4-2 | TRBD1 | ASSHARDRVFYEQY
TRBJ1-5 | TRBV7-2 | TRBD1 | ASSARTGWGQPQH
TRBJ2-5 | TRBV10-3 | TRBD1 | AISESGTGRVETQY
TRBJ2-6 | TRBV2 | - | ASSPRAVSSGANVLT
TRBJ1-1 | TRBV6-5 | TRBD1 | ASSLRTGLEAF
TRBJ2-5 | TRBV11-3 | TRBD2 | ASSRGLAGGETQY
TRBJ2-3 | TRBV19 | - | ASSGELGTLGTDTQY
TRBJ2-3 | TRBV4-1 | - | ASSQDRGSRPDTQY
TRBJ2-1 | TRBV19 | TRBD2 | ASMKAGVDYNEQF
TRBJ2-5 | TRBV30 | - | AWSVGGDTGTQY
TRBJ2-2 | TRBV7-3 | - | ASSYLASQNTGELF
TRBJ2-3 | TRBV27 | TRBD2 | ASSFQAGYYGTDTQY
TRBJ2-6 | TRBV7-9 | - | ASSRPGDRSSGANVLT
TRBJ2-1 | TRBV11-2 | TRBD2 | ASSFGSSGGYNEQF
TRBJ1-5 | TRBV6-5 | - | ASSKTGLSNQPQH
TRBJ2-1 | TRBV28 | - | ATRLNEQF
TRBJ2-7 | TRBV4-2 | - | ASSQGRLKSYEQY
TRBJ1-2 | TRBV4-1 | - | ASSQDIPGNYGYT
TRBJ1-4 | TRBV27 | - | ASSLNGDDSEKLF
TRBJ1-5 | TRBV21-1 | - | ASTGPVDSYQPQH